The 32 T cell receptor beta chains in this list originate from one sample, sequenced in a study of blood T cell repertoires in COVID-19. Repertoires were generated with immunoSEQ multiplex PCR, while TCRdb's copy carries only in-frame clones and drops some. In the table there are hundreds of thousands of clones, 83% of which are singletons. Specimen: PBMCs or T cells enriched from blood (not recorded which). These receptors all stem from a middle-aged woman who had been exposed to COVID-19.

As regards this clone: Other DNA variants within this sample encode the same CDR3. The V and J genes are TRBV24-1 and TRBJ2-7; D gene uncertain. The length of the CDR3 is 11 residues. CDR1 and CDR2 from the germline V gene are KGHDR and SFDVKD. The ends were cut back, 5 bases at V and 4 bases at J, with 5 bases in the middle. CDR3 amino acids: CATSVLYEQYF. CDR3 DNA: TGTGCCACCAGTGTATTGTACGAGCAGTACTTC.

CDR3 nucleotides: TGTGCCAGCAGCCTCCTAACTAGCGGGGGGGGAGAGACCCAGTACTTC. Encoded protein: CASSLLTSGGGETQYF. The V and J genes are TRBV7-2 and TRBJ2-5; 13 bases match TRBD2. The CDR3 totals 16 residues. Germline V CDR1 and CDR2: SGHTA, FQGNSA. With V trimmed by 5 bases and J by 4 bases, 7 bases remained unmatched.

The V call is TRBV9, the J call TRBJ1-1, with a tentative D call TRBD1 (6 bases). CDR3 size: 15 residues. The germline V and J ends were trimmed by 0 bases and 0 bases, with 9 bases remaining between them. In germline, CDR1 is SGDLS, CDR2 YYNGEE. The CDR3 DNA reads TGTGCCAGCAGCGTAGGGACAGATCTGAACACTGAAGCTTTCTTT. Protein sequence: CASSVGTDLNTEAFF.

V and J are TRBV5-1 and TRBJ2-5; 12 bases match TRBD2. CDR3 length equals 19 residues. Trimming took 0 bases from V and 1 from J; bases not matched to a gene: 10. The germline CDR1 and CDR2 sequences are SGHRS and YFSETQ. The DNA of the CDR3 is TGCGCCAGCAGCTTGGCCGCTAGCGGGGGGGCCCTTAGCCAAGAGACCCAGTACTTC. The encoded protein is CASSLAASGGALSQETQYF.

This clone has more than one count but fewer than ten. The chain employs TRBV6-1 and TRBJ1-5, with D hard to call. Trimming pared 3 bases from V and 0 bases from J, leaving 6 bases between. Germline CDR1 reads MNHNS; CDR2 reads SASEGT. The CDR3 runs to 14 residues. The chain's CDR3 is CASSEQYSNQPQHF. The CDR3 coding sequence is TGTGCCAGCAGTGAGCAGTATAGCAATCAGCCCCAGCATTTT.

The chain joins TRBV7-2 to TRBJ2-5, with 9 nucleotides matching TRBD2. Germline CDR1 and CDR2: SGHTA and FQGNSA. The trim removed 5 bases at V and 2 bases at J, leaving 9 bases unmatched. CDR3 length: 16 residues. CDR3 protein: CASSRAGGGGQETQYF. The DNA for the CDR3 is TGTGCCAGCAGCCGTGCTGGCGGGGGGGGTCAAGAGACCCAGTACTTC.

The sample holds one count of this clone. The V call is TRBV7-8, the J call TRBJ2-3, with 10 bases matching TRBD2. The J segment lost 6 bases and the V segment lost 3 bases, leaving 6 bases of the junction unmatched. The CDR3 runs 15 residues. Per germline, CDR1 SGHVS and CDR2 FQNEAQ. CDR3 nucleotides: TGTGCCAGCAGCTTCCCAGCGGGGGGGAGGGATACGCAGTATTTT. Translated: CASSFPAGGRDTQYF.

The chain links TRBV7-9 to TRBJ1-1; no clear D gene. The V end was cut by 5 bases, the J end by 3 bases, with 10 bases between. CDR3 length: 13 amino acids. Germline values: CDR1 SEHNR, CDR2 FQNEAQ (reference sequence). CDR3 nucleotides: TGTGCCAGCAGCCGTGACTCGGACACTGAAGCTTTCTTT. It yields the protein CASSRDSDTEAFF.

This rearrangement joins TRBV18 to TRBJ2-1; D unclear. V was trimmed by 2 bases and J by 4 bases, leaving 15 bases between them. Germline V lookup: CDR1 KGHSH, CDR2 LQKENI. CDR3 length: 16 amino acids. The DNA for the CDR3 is TGTGCCAGCTCACCAATTTTCCGAAACAGTTACAATGAGCAGTTCTTC. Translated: CASSPIFRNSYNEQFF.

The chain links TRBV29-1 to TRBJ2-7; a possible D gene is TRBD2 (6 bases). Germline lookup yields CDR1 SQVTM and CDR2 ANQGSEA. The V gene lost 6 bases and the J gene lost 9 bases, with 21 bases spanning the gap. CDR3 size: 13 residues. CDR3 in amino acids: CSVRLGEAGVQYF. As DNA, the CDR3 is TGCAGCGTGAGACTAGGGGAGGCCGGTGTGCAGTACTTC.

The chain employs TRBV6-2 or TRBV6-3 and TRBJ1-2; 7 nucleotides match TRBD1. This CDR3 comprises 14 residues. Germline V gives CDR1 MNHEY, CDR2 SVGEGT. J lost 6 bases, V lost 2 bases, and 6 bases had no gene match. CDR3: CASSYRGRGDGYTF. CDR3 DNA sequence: TGTGCCAGCAGTTACAGGGGGCGCGGGGATGGCTACACCTTC.

The chain's CDR3 is CASSFPSGMAGYGYTF. The DNA of the CDR3 is TGTGCCAGCAGCTTCCCCAGCGGGATGGCCGGCTATGGCTACACCTTC. J is TRBJ1-2 and V is TRBV7-2; D is unresolved. V was pared by 3 bases and J by 4 bases, with 18 bases between. The CDR3 is 16 amino acids. Germline V gene lookup returns CDR1 SGHTA and CDR2 FQGNSA.

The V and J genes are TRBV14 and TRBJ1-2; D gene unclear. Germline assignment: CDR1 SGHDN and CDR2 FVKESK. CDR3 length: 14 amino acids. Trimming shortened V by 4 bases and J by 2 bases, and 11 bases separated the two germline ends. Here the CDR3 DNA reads TGTGCCAGCAGCCCTCGGAGGGAAAACTATGGCTACACCTTC. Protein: CASSPRRENYGYTF. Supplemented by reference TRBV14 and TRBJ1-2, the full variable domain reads EAGVTQFPSHSVIEKGQTVTLRCDPISGHDNLYWYRRVMGKEIKFLLHFVKESKQDESGMPNNRFLAERTGGTYSTLKVQPAELEDSGVYFCASSPRRENYGYTFGSGTRLTVV.

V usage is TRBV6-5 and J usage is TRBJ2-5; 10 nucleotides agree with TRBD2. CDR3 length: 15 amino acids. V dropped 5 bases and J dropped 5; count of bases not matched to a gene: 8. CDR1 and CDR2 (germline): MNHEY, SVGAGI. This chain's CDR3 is CASSRDPSGGETQYF. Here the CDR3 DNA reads TGTGCCAGCAGTCGAGACCCTAGCGGGGGCGAGACCCAGTACTTC.

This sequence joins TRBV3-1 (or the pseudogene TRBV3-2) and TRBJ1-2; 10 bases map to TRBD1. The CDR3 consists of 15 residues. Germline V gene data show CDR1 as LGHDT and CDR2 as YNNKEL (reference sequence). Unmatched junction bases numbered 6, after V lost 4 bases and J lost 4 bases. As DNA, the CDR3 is TGTGCCAGCAGCCTAAGACAGGGGGCTCCCTATGGCTACACCTTC. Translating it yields CASSLRQGAPYGYTF.

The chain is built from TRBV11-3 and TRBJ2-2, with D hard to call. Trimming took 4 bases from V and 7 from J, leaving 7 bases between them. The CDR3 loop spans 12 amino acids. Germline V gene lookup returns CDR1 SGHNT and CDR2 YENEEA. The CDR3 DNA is TGTGCCAGCAGCTCCTCGTACGGGGAGCTGTTTTTT. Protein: CASSSSYGELFF.

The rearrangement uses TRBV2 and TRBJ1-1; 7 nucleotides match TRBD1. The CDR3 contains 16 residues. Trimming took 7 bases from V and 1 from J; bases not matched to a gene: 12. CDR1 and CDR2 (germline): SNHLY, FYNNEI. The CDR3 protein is CASIPEPGQTNTEAFF. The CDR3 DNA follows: TGTGCCAGCATCCCCGAACCGGGACAGACGAACACTGAAGCTTTCTTT.

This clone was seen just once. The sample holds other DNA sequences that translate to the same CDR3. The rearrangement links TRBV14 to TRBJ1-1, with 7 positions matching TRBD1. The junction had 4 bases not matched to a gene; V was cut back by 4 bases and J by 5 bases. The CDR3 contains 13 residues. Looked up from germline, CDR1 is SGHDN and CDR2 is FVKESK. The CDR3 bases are TGTGCCAGCAGCCTTGACAGGGTTACTGAAGCTTTCTTT. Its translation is CASSLDRVTEAFF.

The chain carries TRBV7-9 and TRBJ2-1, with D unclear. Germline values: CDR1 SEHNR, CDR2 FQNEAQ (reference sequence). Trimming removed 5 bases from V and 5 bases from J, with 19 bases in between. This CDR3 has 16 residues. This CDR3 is CASSLSWVAVNNEQFF. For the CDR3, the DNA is TGTGCCAGCAGCCTTAGTTGGGTGGCGGTAAACAATGAGCAGTTCTTC. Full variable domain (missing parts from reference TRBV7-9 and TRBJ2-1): DTGVSQNPRHKITKRGQNVTFRCDPISEHNRLYWYRQTLGQGPEFLTYFQNEAQLEKSRLLSDRFSAERPKGSFSTLEIQRTEQGDSAMYLCASSLSWVAVNNEQFFGPGTRLTVL.

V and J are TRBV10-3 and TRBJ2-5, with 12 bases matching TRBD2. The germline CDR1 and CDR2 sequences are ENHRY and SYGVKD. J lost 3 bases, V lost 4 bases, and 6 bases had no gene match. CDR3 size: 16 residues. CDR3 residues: CAISGGLAGKEETQYF. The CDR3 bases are TGTGCCATCAGTGGAGGACTAGCGGGGAAAGAAGAGACCCAGTACTTC.

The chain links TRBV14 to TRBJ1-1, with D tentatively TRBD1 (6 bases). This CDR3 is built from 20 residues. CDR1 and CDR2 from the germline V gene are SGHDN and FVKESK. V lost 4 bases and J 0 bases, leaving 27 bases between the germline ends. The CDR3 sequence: CASSPYLGGFNRDMNTEAFF. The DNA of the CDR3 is TGTGCCAGCAGCCCATACCTTGGGGGCTTCAACAGGGACATGAACACTGAAGCTTTCTTT.

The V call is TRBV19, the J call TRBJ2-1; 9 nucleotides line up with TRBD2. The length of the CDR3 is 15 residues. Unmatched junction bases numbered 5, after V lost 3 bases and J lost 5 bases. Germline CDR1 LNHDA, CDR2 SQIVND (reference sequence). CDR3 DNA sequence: TGTGCCAGTAGTATGGGCCAGCGGGGGGACAATGAGCAGTTCTTC. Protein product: CASSMGQRGDNEQFF.

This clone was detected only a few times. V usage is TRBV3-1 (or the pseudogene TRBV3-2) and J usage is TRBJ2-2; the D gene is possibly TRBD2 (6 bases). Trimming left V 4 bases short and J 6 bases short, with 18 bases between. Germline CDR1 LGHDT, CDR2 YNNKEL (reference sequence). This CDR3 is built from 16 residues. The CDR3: CASSPPGLRYAGELFF. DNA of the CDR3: TGTGCCAGCAGCCCTCCGGGACTCAGATACGCCGGGGAGCTGTTTTTT.

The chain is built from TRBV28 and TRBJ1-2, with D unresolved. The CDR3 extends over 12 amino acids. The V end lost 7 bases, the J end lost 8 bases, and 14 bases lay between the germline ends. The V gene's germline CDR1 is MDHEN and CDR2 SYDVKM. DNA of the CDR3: TGTGCCAGCACCTCCGCCGCGGGGGGCTACACCTTC. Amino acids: CASTSAAGGYTF.

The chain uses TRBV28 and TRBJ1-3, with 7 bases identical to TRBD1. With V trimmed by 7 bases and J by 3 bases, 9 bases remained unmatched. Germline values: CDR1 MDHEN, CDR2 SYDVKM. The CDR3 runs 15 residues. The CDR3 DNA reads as TGTGCCAGCAAGCGAGGACAGGTCATTGGAAACACCATATATTTT. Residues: CASKRGQVIGNTIYF. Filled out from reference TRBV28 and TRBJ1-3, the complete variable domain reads DVKVTQSSRYLVKRTGEKVFLECVQDMDHENMFWYRQDPGLGLRLIYFSYDVKMKEKGDIPEGYSVSREKKERFSLILESASTNQTSMYLCASKRGQVIGNTIYFGEGSWLTVV.

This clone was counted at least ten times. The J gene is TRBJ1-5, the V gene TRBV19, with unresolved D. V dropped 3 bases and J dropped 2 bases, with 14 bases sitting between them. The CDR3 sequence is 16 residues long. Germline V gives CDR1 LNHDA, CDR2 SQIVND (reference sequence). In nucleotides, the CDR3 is TGTGCCAGTAGTATCTCCCGCCGAGGCGGCAATCAGCCCCAGCATTTT. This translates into CASSISRRGGNQPQHF.

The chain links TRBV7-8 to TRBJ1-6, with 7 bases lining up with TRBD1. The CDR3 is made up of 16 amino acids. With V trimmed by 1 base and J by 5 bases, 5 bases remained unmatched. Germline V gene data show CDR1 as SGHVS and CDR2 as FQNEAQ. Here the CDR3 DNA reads TGTGCCAGCAGCTTAGATGGGACAGTAAATAATTCACCCCTCCACTTT. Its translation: CASSLDGTVNNSPLHF.

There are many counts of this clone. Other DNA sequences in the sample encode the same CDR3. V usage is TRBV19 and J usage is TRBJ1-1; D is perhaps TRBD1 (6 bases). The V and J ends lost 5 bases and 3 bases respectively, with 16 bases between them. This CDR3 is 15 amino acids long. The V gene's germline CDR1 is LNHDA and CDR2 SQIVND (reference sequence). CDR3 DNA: TGTGCCAGTAGTCCCCGGGGAGGGGGAGACACTGAAGCTTTCTTT. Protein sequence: CASSPRGGGDTEAFF. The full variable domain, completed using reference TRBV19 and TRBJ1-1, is DGGITQSPKYLFRKEGQNVTLSCEQNLNHDAMYWYRQDPGQGLRLIYYSQIVNDFQKGDIAEGYSVSREKKESFPLTVTSAQKNPTAFYLCASSPRGGGDTEAFFGQGTRLTVV.

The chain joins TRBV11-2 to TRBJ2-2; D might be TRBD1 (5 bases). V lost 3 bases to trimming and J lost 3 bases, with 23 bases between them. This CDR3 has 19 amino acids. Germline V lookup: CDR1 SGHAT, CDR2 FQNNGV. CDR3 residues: CASSFLLRSRRVDTGELFF. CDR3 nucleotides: TGTGCCAGCAGCTTCCTGCTGCGATCACGCAGGGTGGACACCGGGGAGCTGTTTTTT. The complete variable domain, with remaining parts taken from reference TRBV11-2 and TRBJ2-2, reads EAGVAQSPRYKIIEKRQSVAFWCNPISGHATLYWYQQILGQGPKLLIQFQNNGVVDDSQLPKDRFSAERLKGVDSTLKIQPAKLEDSAVYLCASSFLLRSRRVDTGELFFGEGSRLTVL.

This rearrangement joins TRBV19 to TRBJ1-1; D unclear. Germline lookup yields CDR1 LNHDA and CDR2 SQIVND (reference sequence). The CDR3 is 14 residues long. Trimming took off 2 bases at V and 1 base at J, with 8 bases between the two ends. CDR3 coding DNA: TGTGCCAGTAGTATATTATCAGAGAACACTGAAGCTTTCTTT. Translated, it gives CASSILSENTEAFF.

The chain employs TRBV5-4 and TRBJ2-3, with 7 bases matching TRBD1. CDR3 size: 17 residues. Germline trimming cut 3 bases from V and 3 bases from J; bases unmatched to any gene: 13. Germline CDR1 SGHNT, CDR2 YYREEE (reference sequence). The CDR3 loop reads CASSSSSSRGSTDTQYF. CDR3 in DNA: TGTGCCAGCAGCTCCAGCTCTTCCAGGGGGAGTACAGATACGCAGTATTTT.

The DNA for the CDR3 is TGTGCCAGCAGTTTTTCGCTCTTCAGGGGGCGTATAGATACGCAGTATTTT. As protein: CASSFSLFRGRIDTQYF. The V gene is TRBV27, the J gene TRBJ2-3; 8 positions match TRBD1. In germline, CDR1 is MNHEY, CDR2 SMNVEV (reference sequence). The CDR3 is 17 amino acids. V lost 3 bases, J lost 5 bases, and 13 bases stayed unmatched.